The next 23 T cell receptor beta chains were all read from a single sample in a study of blood T cell repertoires in COVID-19. The table came from immunoSEQ multiplex PCR; TCRdb's copy has only in-frame clones and leaves some out. Of about 350,000 clones in the sample, over 75% are singletons; the top ten hold approximately 0.99%. The sample comprised PBMCs or T cells enriched from blood (not recorded which). The source is a young woman who had recovered from COVID-19.

The chain links TRBV2 to TRBJ2-2; the match to TRBD2 covers 14 bases. V gave up 10 bases and J gave up 6 bases; unmatched junction bases: 4. CDR3 length equals 14 residues. The germline V gene has CDR1 SNHLY and CDR2 FYNNEI. CDR3 bases: TGTGCCACCTCGACTAGCGGGGGGGCCGGGGAGCTGTTTTTT. Its protein is CATSTSGGAGELFF.

CDR3 loop: CASLDRAGNTIYF. CDR3 coding DNA: TGTGCCAGTCTTGACAGGGCTGGAAACACCATATATTTT. This chain joins TRBV19 and TRBJ1-3; 7 bases line up with TRBD1. CDR1 is LNHDA and CDR2 is SQIVND in the germline V gene (reference sequence). CDR3 length: 13 residues. V gave up 8 bases and J gave up 2 bases; unmatched junction bases: 3.

The chain uses TRBV6-1 and TRBJ1-1, with D possibly being TRBD1 (6 bases). Germline-derived CDR1 and CDR2 are MNHNS and SASEGT. V was trimmed by 2 bases and J by 5 bases, leaving 12 bases between them. CDR3 length equals 14 residues. CDR3 bases: TGTGCCAGCAGTGAAAGGGGGGGCGAGACTGAAGCTTTCTTT. It yields the protein CASSERGGETEAFF.

The rearrangement links TRBV7-2 to TRBJ2-2, with 9 bases aligning to TRBD1. The germline CDR1 and CDR2 sequences are SGHTA and FQGNSA. With 0 bases clipped from V and 4 bases from J, the junction kept 9 bases outside the gene matches. The CDR3 sequence is 18 residues long. The CDR3 loop is CASSLAFTGGSFTGELFF. For the CDR3, the DNA is TGTGCCAGCAGCTTAGCGTTCACAGGGGGCTCTTTCACCGGGGAGCTGTTTTTT. The full variable domain, its missing parts supplied by reference TRBV7-2 and TRBJ2-2, is GAGVSQSPSNKVTEKGKDVELRCDPISGHTALYWYRQSLGQGLEFLIYFQGNSAPDKSGLPSDRFSAERTGGSVSTLTIQRTQQEDSAVYLCASSLAFTGGSFTGELFFGEGSRLTVL.

The chain is built from TRBV6-1 and TRBJ2-7; 9 bases agree with TRBD1. The trim removed 4 bases at V and 2 bases at J, leaving 12 bases unmatched. The germline CDR1 and CDR2 sequences are MNHNS and SASEGT. The CDR3 totals 17 residues. CDR3 sequence reads: CASSALGTGFNPYEQYF. For the CDR3, the DNA is TGTGCCAGCAGTGCCTTAGGGACAGGGTTTAATCCCTACGAGCAGTACTTC.

This chain connects TRBV5-4 to TRBJ1-2, with 7 bases lining up with TRBD1. Germline trimming cut 1 base from V and 3 bases from J; bases unmatched to any gene: 3. The CDR3 totals 14 residues. Per germline, CDR1 SGHNT and CDR2 YYREEE (reference sequence). Here the CDR3 reads CASSLLGGDYGYTF. For the CDR3, the DNA is TGTGCCAGCAGCTTGTTAGGGGGCGACTATGGCTACACCTTC.

The chain combines TRBV9 with TRBJ2-5; maybe TRBD2 (6 bases). The CDR3 loop spans 16 amino acids. Germline CDR1 reads SGDLS; CDR2 reads YYNGEE. V lost 0 bases, J lost 5 bases, and 17 bases lay in between. Here the CDR3 DNA reads TGTGCCAGCAGCGTAGGAGTAGCTGGGACTTTGGAGACCCAGTACTTC. This gives the protein CASSVGVAGTLETQYF.

The chain couples TRBV2 to TRBJ2-5; 7 positions match TRBD2. Germline V gene lookup returns CDR1 SNHLY and CDR2 FYNNEI. The CDR3 runs to 13 residues. V lost 8 bases and J lost 0; bases outside the gene matches: 3. The CDR3 nucleotides read TGTGCCAGCCTGAGCGGGGACCAAGAGACCCAGTACTTC. Residues: CASLSGDQETQYF.

In its sample, this clone was seen once. This chain links TRBV7-9 with TRBJ1-2; 9 bases map to TRBD1. Germline CDR1 is SEHNR and CDR2 is FQNEAQ (reference sequence). This CDR3 is built from 19 residues. The trim removed 5 bases at V and 0 bases at J, leaving 16 bases unmatched. The CDR3 here is CASSPLQQGAHAANYGYTF. The CDR3 DNA sequence: TGTGCCAGCAGCCCCCTGCAACAGGGGGCGCATGCGGCTAACTATGGCTACACCTTC.

The J gene is TRBJ1-2, the V gene TRBV7-9; unclear D gene. From germline, CDR1 is SEHNR and CDR2 FQNEAQ (reference sequence). Trimming removed 5 bases at V and 4 bases at J, with 14 bases between. CDR3 size: 14 residues. The CDR3 nucleotides read TGTGCCAGCAGCCAAAGACTGGAGTCCTATGGCTACACCTTC. Translation: CASSQRLESYGYTF.

The chain recombines TRBV18 with TRBJ1-1; D may be TRBD1 (6 bases). CDR3 length equals 18 residues. Trimming left V 0 bases short and J 0 bases short, with 17 bases between. CDR1 KGHSH and CDR2 LQKENI come from the germline V gene. CDR3: CASSPPGRGLILNTEAFF. In DNA form, the CDR3 reads TGTGCCAGCTCACCACCGGGGAGGGGGTTAATCCTGAACACTGAAGCTTTCTTT.

This sequence joins TRBV28 and TRBJ2-1, with 8 positions matching TRBD1. Germline assignment: CDR1 MDHEN and CDR2 SYDVKM. With 6 bases clipped from V and 0 bases from J, the junction kept 7 bases outside the gene matches. This CDR3 is built from 16 residues. The CDR3: CASRGQDPLSYNEQFF. The CDR3 DNA is TGTGCCAGCAGGGGACAGGACCCCCTCTCCTACAATGAGCAGTTCTTC.

V is TRBV7-6 and J is TRBJ2-3; 12 bases align to TRBD2. The CDR3 consists of 20 residues. In germline, CDR1 is SGHVS, CDR2 FNYEAQ. Trimming took 1 base from V and 1 from J; bases not matched to a gene: 12. The CDR3 region has the DNA TGTGCCAGCAGCTTAGAAGAGGGACTAGCGGGCGCACGTCGCACAGATACGCAGTATTTT. Its translation is CASSLEEGLAGARRTDTQYF.

This chain connects TRBV6-5 to TRBJ1-2; D remains ambiguous. From germline, CDR1 is MNHEY and CDR2 SVGAGI. The V end was cut by 6 bases, the J end by 4 bases, with 15 bases between. This CDR3 spans 14 amino acids. The CDR3 region has the DNA TGTGCCAGCAGACTCAGCGTGGCTGCCTATGGCTACACCTTC. Translated: CASRLSVAAYGYTF.

The chain carries TRBV4-1 and TRBJ2-2; 8 positions agree with TRBD1. V gave up 4 bases and J gave up 6 bases; unmatched junction bases: 7. Germline V CDR1 and CDR2: MGHRA, YSYEKL. The CDR3 runs to 15 residues. Here the CDR3 reads CASSLTDRGAGELFF. CDR3 nucleotide sequence: TGCGCCAGCAGCCTAACAGACAGGGGAGCCGGGGAGCTGTTTTTT.

The chain has TRBV2 and TRBJ1-5; a possible D gene is TRBD1 (6 bases). Looked up from germline, CDR1 is SNHLY and CDR2 is FYNNEI. The CDR3 sequence is 15 residues long. Trimming removed 6 bases at V and 1 base at J, with 13 bases between. CDR3 sequence: CASSHSGTSNQPQHF. The CDR3 nucleotides read TGTGCCAGCAGCCATTCCGGGACAAGCAATCAGCCCCAGCATTTT.

The chain recombines TRBV9 with TRBJ2-3; D gene uncertain. Between the trimmed V and J ends, which lost 4 bases and 6 bases, there was a span of 9 bases. The germline V gene has CDR1 SGDLS and CDR2 YYNGEE. There are 12 residues in the CDR3. CDR3: CASSPTSDTQYF. CDR3 bases: TGTGCCAGCAGCCCAACTTCCGATACGCAGTATTTT. The full variable domain, rest sourced from reference TRBV9 and TRBJ2-3, is DSGVTQTPKHLITATGQRVTLRCSPRSGDLSVYWYQQSLDQGLQFLIQYYNGEERAKGNILERFSAQQFPDLHSELNLSSLELGDSALYFCASSPTSDTQYFGPGTRLTVL.

The chain's CDR3 is CSAVAVINTEAFF. CDR3 sequence (DNA): TGCAGCGCCGTGGCGGTTATTAACACTGAAGCTTTCTTT. V and J are TRBV29-1 and TRBJ1-1; D unclear. The CDR3 contains 13 residues. Looked up from germline, CDR1 is SQVTM and CDR2 is ANQGSEA. Trimming pared 7 bases from V and 2 bases from J, leaving 14 bases between.

In its sample, this clone was seen a few times. This chain links TRBV20-1 with TRBJ1-2; D gene uncertain. Trimming left V 5 bases short and J 7 bases short, with 11 bases between. Germline values: CDR1 DFQATT, CDR2 SNEGSKA (reference sequence). The CDR3 length is 11 residues. CDR3 protein: CSAGSSGGYTF. The CDR3 nucleotides are TGCAGTGCTGGGTCTTCGGGTGGCTACACCTTC.

The rearrangement joins TRBV29-1 to TRBJ2-5; D gene uncertain. The CDR3 has 12 amino acids. Germline V gene lookup returns CDR1 SQVTM and CDR2 ANQGSEA. V was shortened by 0 bases and J by 4 bases, with 6 bases between the two germline ends. The CDR3 region has the DNA TGCAGCGTTGAAGAGTACAGAGAGACCCAGTACTTC. It is translated as CSVEEYRETQYF.

The chain links TRBV2 to TRBJ2-2, with a weak D call TRBD1 (5 bases). V shed 9 bases and J shed 0 bases, with 14 bases lying between them. In germline, CDR1 is SNHLY, CDR2 FYNNEI. This CDR3 is 15 amino acids long. CDR3 DNA sequence: TGTGCCAGTTTATCAGGGCGGACGAACACCGGGGAGCTGTTTTTT. Its translation: CASLSGRTNTGELFF.

The rearrangement uses TRBV7-8 and TRBJ1-5; no firm D call. Trimming removed 1 base at V and 5 bases at J, with 12 bases between. This CDR3 contains 15 residues. From germline, CDR1 is SGHVS and CDR2 FQNEAQ. DNA of the CDR3: TGTGCCAGCAGCTTAGGCGACCGGGTTGATCAGCCCCAGCATTTT. It translates to CASSLGDRVDQPQHF. The full variable domain, rest sourced from reference TRBV7-8 and TRBJ1-5, is GAGVSQSPRYKVAKRGQDVALRCDPISGHVSLFWYQQALGQGPEFLTYFQNEAQLDKSGLPSDRFFAERPEGSVSTLKIQRTQQEDSAVYLCASSLGDRVDQPQHFGDGTRLSIL.

V gene TRBV27 combines with J gene TRBJ1-6; 7 bases map to TRBD1. Losses at the gene ends were 2 bases for V and 0 bases for J; bases not matched to a gene: 4. The CDR3 extends over 17 amino acids. Germline V gene data show CDR1 as MNHEY and CDR2 as SMNVEV (reference sequence). The CDR3 coding sequence is TGTGCCAGCAGTTTAAAGACAGGGAGCTCCTATAATTCACCCCTCCACTTT. Translation: CASSLKTGSSYNSPLHF.